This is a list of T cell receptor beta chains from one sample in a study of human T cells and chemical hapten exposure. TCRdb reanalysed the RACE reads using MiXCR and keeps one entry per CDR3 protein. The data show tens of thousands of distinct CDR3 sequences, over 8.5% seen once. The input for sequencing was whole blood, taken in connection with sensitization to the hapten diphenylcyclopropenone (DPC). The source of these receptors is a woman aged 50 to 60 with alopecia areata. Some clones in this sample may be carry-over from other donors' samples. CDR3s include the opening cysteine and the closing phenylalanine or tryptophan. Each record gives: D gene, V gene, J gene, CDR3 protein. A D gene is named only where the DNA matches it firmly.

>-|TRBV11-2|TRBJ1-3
CASSLSNTIYF
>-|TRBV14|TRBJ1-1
CASSQDGRGNTEAFF
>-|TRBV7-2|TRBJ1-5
CASSLQRNQPQHF
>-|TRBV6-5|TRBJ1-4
CASSTGLGEKLFF
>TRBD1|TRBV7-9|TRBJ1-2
CASDRGGGYTF
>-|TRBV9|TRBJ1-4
CASSVKGEATNEKLFF
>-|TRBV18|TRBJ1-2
CASSSRTDYGYTF
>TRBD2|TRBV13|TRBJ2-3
CASSRGRGTDTQYF
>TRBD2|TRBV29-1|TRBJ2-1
CSVVGRSGSWEQFF
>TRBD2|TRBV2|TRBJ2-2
CASSKTASGSAGELFF
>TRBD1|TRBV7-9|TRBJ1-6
CATQGQGESYNSPLHF
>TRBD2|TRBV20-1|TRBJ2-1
CSALRLAGHSNNEQFF
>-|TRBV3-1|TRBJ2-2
CASSPGCTGELFF
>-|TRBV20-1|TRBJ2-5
CSARDSGAGETQYF
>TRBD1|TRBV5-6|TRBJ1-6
CASSWEDRVGSPLHF
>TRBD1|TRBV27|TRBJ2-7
CASSSGTGVHEQYF
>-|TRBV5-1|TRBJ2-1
CASSLVAGSDNKQFF
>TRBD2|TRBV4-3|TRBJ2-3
CASSQEGLAGPTDTQYF
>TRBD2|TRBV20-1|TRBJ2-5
CSATGTSGSGETQYF
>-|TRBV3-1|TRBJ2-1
CASSRLINEQFF
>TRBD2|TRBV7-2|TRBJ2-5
CASRRTSGGRETQYF
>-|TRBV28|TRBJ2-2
CASSGANTGELFF
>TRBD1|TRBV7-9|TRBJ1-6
CASSSGQGFYNSPLHF
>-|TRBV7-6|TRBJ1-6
CASSSTRDSPLHF
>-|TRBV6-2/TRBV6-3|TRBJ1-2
CASSPNPYIVVNDGYTF
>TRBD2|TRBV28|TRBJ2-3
CASSRLAGATDTQYF
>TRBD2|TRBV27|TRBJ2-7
CASAGGSSYEQYF
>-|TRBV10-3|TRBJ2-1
CAISQRAGEDEQFF
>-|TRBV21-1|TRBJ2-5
CATTGTNLQETQYF
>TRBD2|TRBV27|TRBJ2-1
CASSGDYRNNEQFF
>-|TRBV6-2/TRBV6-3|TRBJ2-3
CATTPDRPPGTDTQYF
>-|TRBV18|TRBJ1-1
CASSPPQGRVNTEAFF
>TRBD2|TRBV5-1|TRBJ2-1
CASSLEARLAGEQFF
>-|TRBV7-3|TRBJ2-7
CASSSDRDPSYEQYF
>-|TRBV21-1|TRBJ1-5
CASSKGTSIRQPQHF
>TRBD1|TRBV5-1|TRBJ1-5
CASSLTGGIQPQHF
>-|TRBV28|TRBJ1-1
CASSLLDSMNTEAFF
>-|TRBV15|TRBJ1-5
CATSGPNQPQHF
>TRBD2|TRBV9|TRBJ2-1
CASSSSGRRDEQFF
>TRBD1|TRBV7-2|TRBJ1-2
CASSLRTGGDYGYTF
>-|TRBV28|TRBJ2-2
CASSDRANTGELFF
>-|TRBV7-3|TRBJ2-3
CASSLSGTPAAQYF
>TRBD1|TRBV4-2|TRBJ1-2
CASSQTQGTGANYGYTF
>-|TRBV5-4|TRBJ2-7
CASSFSAGVAYEQYF
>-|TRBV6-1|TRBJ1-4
CASSTRDSNNEKLFF
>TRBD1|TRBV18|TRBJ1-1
CASSPWTGGRTEAFF
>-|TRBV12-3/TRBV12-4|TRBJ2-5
CASSLPGTETQYF
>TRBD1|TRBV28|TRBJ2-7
CASNPRDRERNSYEQYF